The 32 T cell receptor beta chains below were found in one sample sequenced in a study of blood T cell repertoires in COVID-19. Data came from immunoSEQ multiplex PCR; TCRdb stores just in-frame clones and leaves some out. The repertoire consists of about 280,000 clones, with approximately 90% occurring once and the leading ten covering over 6%. Sequenced material: PBMCs or T cells enriched from blood (not recorded which). These receptors all come from a woman aged 40 to 55 who had recovered from COVID-19.

This rearrangement joins TRBV2 to TRBJ2-1; 13 nucleotides match TRBD2. The CDR3 contains 15 residues. The V segment lost 4 bases and the J segment 8 bases; nucleotides outside the gene matches: 5. Germline values: CDR1 SNHLY, CDR2 FYNNEI. The CDR3 protein is CASSAGTSGIYEQFF. The CDR3 DNA follows: TGTGCCAGCAGTGCCGGGACTAGCGGGATCTATGAGCAGTTCTTC.

The chain has TRBV4-2 and TRBJ1-1; tentative D call: TRBD1 (6 bases). V was shortened by 0 bases and J by 4 bases, with 12 bases between the two germline ends. The CDR3 has 15 amino acids. Germline CDR1 reads LGHNA; CDR2 reads YNFKEQ. In DNA, the CDR3 is TGTGCCAGCAGCCAAGATTCAGGGGTCAGCACTGAAGCTTTCTTT. This codes for CASSQDSGVSTEAFF.

Turning to this clone: The identical CDR3 is also encoded by other nucleotide sequences in the sample. This chain connects TRBV4-3 to TRBJ2-5, with 7 bases identical to TRBD1. V was pared by 1 base and J by 4 bases, with 3 bases of the junction left unmatched. Looked up from germline, CDR1 is LGHNA and CDR2 is YSLEER. The CDR3 runs to 14 residues. CDR3 in DNA: TGCGCCAGCAGCCAAGGAAGGGGGCGAGAGACCCAGTACTTC. Amino acid sequence: CASSQGRGRETQYF.

This clone was detected only a few times. The V and J genes are TRBV7-8 and TRBJ2-3; 16 bases fit TRBD2. There are 23 residues in the CDR3. V was pared by 5 bases and J by 2 bases, with 22 bases of the junction left unmatched. The germline V gene encodes CDR1 SGHVS and CDR2 FQNEAQ. In DNA form, the CDR3 reads TGTGCCAGCAGCCCCACGGTGGGAGAGTTCGGGACTAGCGGGAGGGACCTCACAGATACGCAGTATTTT. It specifies CASSPTVGEFGTSGRDLTDTQYF. The whole variable domain, filled in from reference TRBV7-8 and TRBJ2-3, reads GAGVSQSPRYKVAKRGQDVALRCDPISGHVSLFWYQQALGQGPEFLTYFQNEAQLDKSGLPSDRFFAERPEGSVSTLKIQRTQQEDSAVYLCASSPTVGEFGTSGRDLTDTQYFGPGTRLTVL.

The sample holds one count of this clone. V usage is TRBV7-3 and J usage is TRBJ2-3; 8 positions agree with TRBD2. V was clipped by 3 bases and J by 5 bases; unmatched bases: 4. This CDR3 is built from 14 residues. The V gene's germline CDR1 is SGHTA and CDR2 FQGTGA. CDR3 region: CASSLGLGEDTQYF. The CDR3 nucleotides read TGTGCCAGCAGCTTGGGACTAGGAGAAGATACGCAGTATTTT.

This clone appeared a few times. The J gene is TRBJ1-1, the V gene TRBV11-3; 9 nucleotides align to TRBD1. Per germline, CDR1 SGHNT and CDR2 YENEEA. With 6 bases clipped from V and 4 bases from J, the junction kept 12 bases outside the gene matches. CDR3 length: 16 amino acids. CDR3 in amino acids: CASRFLAGTGSTEAFF. CDR3 bases: TGTGCCAGCAGATTCCTCGCCGGGACAGGGAGCACTGAAGCTTTCTTT.

This clone is a singleton in its sample. V and J are TRBV5-6 and TRBJ1-3, with D possibly being TRBD1 (5 bases). Germline values: CDR1 SGHDT, CDR2 YYEEEE. The CDR3 has 16 residues. V lost 2 bases and J lost 1, with 13 bases in between. CDR3 in DNA: TGTGCCAGCAGCTTACAAGGGGCGCTTTCTGGAAACACCATATATTTT. Translating it yields CASSLQGALSGNTIYF.

This chain joins TRBV27 and TRBJ2-2, with TRBD2 identical over 10 bases. The CDR3 length is 13 residues. The germline V gene has CDR1 MNHEY and CDR2 SMNVEV (reference sequence). V shed 8 bases, J shed 3 bases, and the junction held 0 bases outside the gene matches. CDR3 nucleotides: TGTGCCAGCGGGACTAGCGACACCGGGGAGCTGTTTTTT. This encodes CASGTSDTGELFF.

This rearrangement joins TRBV30 to TRBJ2-7; no clear D. Trimming took 2 bases from V and 5 from J, leaving 19 bases between them. The CDR3 is 15 residues long. CDR1 and CDR2 from the germline V gene are GTSNPN and SVGIG (reference sequence). CDR3 bases: TGTGCCTGGAGTAATCCTCGCCTAGTTATCAACGAGCAGTACTTC. Amino acid sequence: CAWSNPRLVINEQYF.

The chain has TRBV7-6 and TRBJ2-3, with a tentative D call TRBD1 (5 bases). Trimming pared 3 bases from V and 7 bases from J, leaving 11 bases between. The CDR3 has 13 residues. CDR1 is SGHVS, CDR2 FNYEAQ, per germline. The chain's CDR3 is CASSFAGSYTQYF. The CDR3, as DNA: TGTGCCAGCAGCTTTGCAGGGTCCTATACGCAGTATTTT.

The J gene is TRBJ2-1, the V gene TRBV5-6, with 9 bases aligning to TRBD2. The CDR3 spans 18 residues. CDR1 and CDR2 (germline): SGHDT, YYEEEE. Germline trimming cut 0 bases from V and 0 bases from J; bases unmatched to any gene: 7. CDR3 nucleotides: TGTGCCAGCAGCTTGGCGGGACTAGCCTGGAGCTCCTACAATGAGCAGTTCTTC. It codes for CASSLAGLAWSSYNEQFF.

This chain uses TRBV7-8 with TRBJ2-5, with D maybe TRBD1 (6 bases). V dropped 4 bases and J dropped 2 bases, with 17 bases sitting between them. The CDR3 totals 16 residues. Per germline, CDR1 SGHVS and CDR2 FQNEAQ. This CDR3 reads CASSSDRGLRQETQYF. In DNA form, the CDR3 reads TGTGCCAGCAGCTCAGATAGGGGGTTGCGGCAAGAGACCCAGTACTTC.

The CDR3 DNA reads TGCGCCACCCACAGCGGGGATGAGCAGTTCTTC. This codes for CATHSGDEQFF. J is TRBJ2-1 and V is TRBV5-1, with 7 bases identical to TRBD2. J was trimmed by 8 bases and V by 9 bases; bases with no gene match: 5. This CDR3 is 11 amino acids long. Germline V CDR1 and CDR2: SGHRS, YFSETQ.

The CDR3 loop is CASGGEIFYEQYF. The CDR3 DNA follows: TGTGCCAGCGGGGGGGAGATTTTCTACGAGCAGTACTTC. The rearrangement joins TRBV2 to TRBJ2-7, with 7 bases fitting TRBD2. V trimming: 8 bases; J trimming: 3 bases; junction bases outside the gene matches: 7. In germline, CDR1 is SNHLY, CDR2 FYNNEI. The CDR3 runs to 13 residues. The variable domain in full, completed from reference TRBV2 and TRBJ2-7, reads EPEVTQTPSHQVTQMGQEVILRCVPISNHLYFYWYRQILGQKVEFLVSFYNNEISEKSEIFDDQFSVERPDGSNFTLKIRSTKLEDSAMYFCASGGEIFYEQYFGPGTRLTVT.

This chain connects TRBV10-3 to TRBJ1-3, with 11 bases matching TRBD1. V shed 7 bases and J 2 bases; nucleotides not matched to a gene: 10. Germline V gene lookup returns CDR1 ENHRY and CDR2 SYGVKD. CDR3 length: 17 residues. CDR3 in amino acids: CAITPTPGQGAGNTIYF. CDR3 coding DNA: TGTGCCATCACCCCCACCCCGGGACAGGGGGCTGGAAACACCATATATTTT.

The V gene is TRBV30, the J gene TRBJ2-1; the match to TRBD2 covers 7 bases. The CDR3 extends over 13 amino acids. V was clipped by 2 bases and J by 7 bases; unmatched bases: 5. CDR1 and CDR2 (germline): GTSNPN, SVGIG (reference sequence). The CDR3 region is CAWSTGGRNEQFF. The CDR3 DNA sequence: TGTGCCTGGAGTACGGGAGGTCGGAATGAGCAGTTCTTC.

The chain recombines TRBV6-1 with TRBJ1-2; the match to TRBD1 covers 8 bases. J was trimmed by 5 bases and V by 3 bases; bases with no gene match: 5. In germline, CDR1 is MNHNS, CDR2 SASEGT. The CDR3 totals 14 residues. The CDR3 is CASSDRGQTYGYTF. The DNA for the CDR3 is TGTGCCAGCAGTGACAGGGGGCAGACTTATGGCTACACCTTC.

The gene calls are TRBV15 and TRBJ1-1; TRBD1 matches at 11 bases. V lost 5 bases and J lost 7; bases outside the gene matches: 3. Germline-derived CDR1 and CDR2 are LNHNV and YYDKDF (reference sequence). The CDR3 has 13 amino acids. This CDR3 is CATSGDRGFEAFF. The CDR3, as DNA: TGTGCCACCAGCGGGGACAGGGGGTTTGAAGCTTTCTTT.

The rearrangement joins TRBV7-2 to TRBJ2-1; the match to TRBD2 covers 9 bases. CDR1 is SGHTA, CDR2 FQGNSA, per germline. The CDR3 sequence is 16 residues long. V lost 1 base to trimming and J lost 2 bases; unmatched junction nucleotides: 3. The CDR3 sequence: CASSLVGTSTYNEQFF. The CDR3 nucleotides read TGTGCCAGCAGCTTAGTCGGGACTAGCACCTACAATGAGCAGTTCTTC.

The CDR3 DNA reads as TGTGCCAGCAGCCAAGGTCCCACCCTGGCTAGCAATCAGCCCCAGCATTTT. Translated: CASSQGPTLASNQPQHF. The V gene is TRBV3-1 (or the pseudogene TRBV3-2), the J gene TRBJ1-5; D is unclear. The CDR3 covers 17 residues. Trimming pared 1 base from V and 0 bases from J, leaving 13 bases between. Germline CDR1 is LGHDT and CDR2 is YNNKEL (reference sequence).

This chain uses TRBV5-1 with TRBJ2-1; TRBD2 might be the D (5 bases). Germline-derived CDR1 and CDR2 are SGHRS and YFSETQ. The CDR3 contains 14 residues. V lost 4 bases to trimming and J lost 4 bases, with 12 bases between them. The CDR3 DNA reads as TGCGCCAGCAGCCCCGAACGGGGTTACAATGAGCAGTTCTTC. Its translation: CASSPERGYNEQFF.

CDR3 DNA sequence: TGTGCCAGCAGTCCGGGAGGGGCAGATACGCAGTATTTT. Translated: CASSPGGADTQYF. The V gene is TRBV28, the J gene TRBJ2-3, with 8 bases matching TRBD2. J was trimmed by 4 bases and V by 5 bases; bases with no gene match: 2. In germline, CDR1 is MDHEN, CDR2 SYDVKM. The CDR3 is made up of 13 amino acids. The whole variable domain, remainder taken from reference TRBV28 and TRBJ2-3, is DVKVTQSSRYLVKRTGEKVFLECVQDMDHENMFWYRQDPGLGLRLIYFSYDVKMKEKGDIPEGYSVSREKKERFSLILESASTNQTSMYLCASSPGGADTQYFGPGTRLTVL.

The rearrangement uses TRBV7-9 and TRBJ2-3, with a weak D call TRBD2 (5 bases). V gave up 1 base and J gave up 1 base, with 9 bases separating them. The CDR3 has 15 amino acids. Germline V CDR1 and CDR2: SEHNR, FQNEAQ (reference sequence). The CDR3 region has the DNA TGTGCCAGCAGCTTAGTTGGTAGCGGCACAGATACGCAGTATTTT. It encodes CASSLVGSGTDTQYF.

This clone was observed a single time. This sequence joins TRBV19 and TRBJ2-1, with TRBD2 matching over 8 bases. The ends lost 1 base at V and 5 bases at J; junction bases unmatched: 4. Germline CDR1 and CDR2: LNHDA and SQIVND (reference sequence). This CDR3 contains 15 residues. The CDR3 sequence: CASSIGSGNNNEQFF. In nucleotides, the CDR3 is TGTGCCAGTAGTATAGGTAGCGGGAACAACAATGAGCAGTTCTTC.

The gene calls are TRBV7-6 and TRBJ2-5, with a tentative D call TRBD2 (6 bases). Germline V lookup: CDR1 SGHVS, CDR2 FNYEAQ. V shed 1 base and J shed 2 bases, with 17 bases lying between them. The CDR3 has 17 residues. The CDR3 reads CASSLGPIWGEQETQYF. CDR3 bases: TGTGCCAGCAGCTTAGGGCCGATTTGGGGGGAACAAGAGACCCAGTACTTC.

This chain connects TRBV18 to TRBJ2-4, with TRBD2 identical over 7 bases. Germline assignment: CDR1 KGHSH and CDR2 LQKENI. CDR3 size: 16 residues. Losses at the gene ends were 3 bases for V and 1 base for J; bases not matched to a gene: 6. As DNA, the CDR3 is TGTGCCAGCTCACCCCCGGTGGGGGGGGCCAAAAACATTCAGTACTTC. It codes for CASSPPVGGAKNIQYF.

This chain joins TRBV29-1 and TRBJ1-2; tentatively, D is TRBD1 (6 bases). Germline V gene sequence: CDR1 SQVTM, CDR2 ANQGSEA. The CDR3 covers 14 residues. Deletions cut 7 bases from V and 4 bases from J, with 19 bases between. The CDR3 DNA follows: TGCAGCGCCCAGATGGGGTACAGGGCCTATGGCTACACCTTC. Its protein is CSAQMGYRAYGYTF.

The CDR3 here is CASSTGSSVTEAFF. CDR3 DNA: TGTGCCAGCAGCACAGGGTCAAGTGTCACTGAAGCTTTCTTT. The chain employs TRBV28 and TRBJ1-1, with D possibly TRBD1 on 6 matching bases. The CDR3 is made up of 14 amino acids. CDR1 and CDR2 from the germline V gene are MDHEN and SYDVKM. V was pared by 6 bases and J by 4 bases, with 15 bases between.

The V and J genes are TRBV18 and TRBJ2-5; 9 bases agree with TRBD2. The V gene end was trimmed by 6 bases and the J gene end by 5 bases; junction bases not matched to a gene: 16. The germline V gene has CDR1 KGHSH and CDR2 LQKENI. The CDR3 is made up of 17 amino acids. CDR3 region: CASSPFMVAGVWETQYF. In DNA, the CDR3 is TGTGCCAGCTCCCCATTTATGGTAGCGGGAGTATGGGAGACCCAGTACTTC.

This clone was observed a single time. The gene calls are TRBV7-2 and TRBJ2-3; 11 bases align to TRBD2. Looked up from germline, CDR1 is SGHTA and CDR2 is FQGNSA. The junction had 9 bases not matched to a gene; V was cut back by 5 bases and J by 8 bases. The CDR3 runs 15 residues. CDR3 sequence reads: CASSRSGRAIGTQYF. The CDR3 nucleotides are TGTGCCAGCAGCCGTAGCGGGAGGGCCATAGGTACGCAGTATTTT.

The CDR3 DNA reads TGTGCCACCCAAGGAGGGGGGGTGGGGCAGCCCCAGCATTTT. It is translated as CATQGGGVGQPQHF. V usage is TRBV24-1 and J usage is TRBJ1-5; tentatively, D is TRBD1 (6 bases). This CDR3 has 14 residues. Per the germline V gene, CDR1 is KGHDR and CDR2 is SFDVKD. Trimming left V 9 bases short and J 7 bases short, with 18 bases between.

The chain employs TRBV4-1 and TRBJ1-5; unclear D gene. The CDR3 has 16 amino acids. Germline V gene lookup returns CDR1 MGHRA and CDR2 YSYEKL. Trimming stripped 1 base from V and 0 bases from J, with 10 bases between. The CDR3 spells CASSQAGEYSNQPQHF. DNA of the CDR3: TGCGCCAGCAGCCAAGCGGGAGAGTATAGCAATCAGCCCCAGCATTTT.